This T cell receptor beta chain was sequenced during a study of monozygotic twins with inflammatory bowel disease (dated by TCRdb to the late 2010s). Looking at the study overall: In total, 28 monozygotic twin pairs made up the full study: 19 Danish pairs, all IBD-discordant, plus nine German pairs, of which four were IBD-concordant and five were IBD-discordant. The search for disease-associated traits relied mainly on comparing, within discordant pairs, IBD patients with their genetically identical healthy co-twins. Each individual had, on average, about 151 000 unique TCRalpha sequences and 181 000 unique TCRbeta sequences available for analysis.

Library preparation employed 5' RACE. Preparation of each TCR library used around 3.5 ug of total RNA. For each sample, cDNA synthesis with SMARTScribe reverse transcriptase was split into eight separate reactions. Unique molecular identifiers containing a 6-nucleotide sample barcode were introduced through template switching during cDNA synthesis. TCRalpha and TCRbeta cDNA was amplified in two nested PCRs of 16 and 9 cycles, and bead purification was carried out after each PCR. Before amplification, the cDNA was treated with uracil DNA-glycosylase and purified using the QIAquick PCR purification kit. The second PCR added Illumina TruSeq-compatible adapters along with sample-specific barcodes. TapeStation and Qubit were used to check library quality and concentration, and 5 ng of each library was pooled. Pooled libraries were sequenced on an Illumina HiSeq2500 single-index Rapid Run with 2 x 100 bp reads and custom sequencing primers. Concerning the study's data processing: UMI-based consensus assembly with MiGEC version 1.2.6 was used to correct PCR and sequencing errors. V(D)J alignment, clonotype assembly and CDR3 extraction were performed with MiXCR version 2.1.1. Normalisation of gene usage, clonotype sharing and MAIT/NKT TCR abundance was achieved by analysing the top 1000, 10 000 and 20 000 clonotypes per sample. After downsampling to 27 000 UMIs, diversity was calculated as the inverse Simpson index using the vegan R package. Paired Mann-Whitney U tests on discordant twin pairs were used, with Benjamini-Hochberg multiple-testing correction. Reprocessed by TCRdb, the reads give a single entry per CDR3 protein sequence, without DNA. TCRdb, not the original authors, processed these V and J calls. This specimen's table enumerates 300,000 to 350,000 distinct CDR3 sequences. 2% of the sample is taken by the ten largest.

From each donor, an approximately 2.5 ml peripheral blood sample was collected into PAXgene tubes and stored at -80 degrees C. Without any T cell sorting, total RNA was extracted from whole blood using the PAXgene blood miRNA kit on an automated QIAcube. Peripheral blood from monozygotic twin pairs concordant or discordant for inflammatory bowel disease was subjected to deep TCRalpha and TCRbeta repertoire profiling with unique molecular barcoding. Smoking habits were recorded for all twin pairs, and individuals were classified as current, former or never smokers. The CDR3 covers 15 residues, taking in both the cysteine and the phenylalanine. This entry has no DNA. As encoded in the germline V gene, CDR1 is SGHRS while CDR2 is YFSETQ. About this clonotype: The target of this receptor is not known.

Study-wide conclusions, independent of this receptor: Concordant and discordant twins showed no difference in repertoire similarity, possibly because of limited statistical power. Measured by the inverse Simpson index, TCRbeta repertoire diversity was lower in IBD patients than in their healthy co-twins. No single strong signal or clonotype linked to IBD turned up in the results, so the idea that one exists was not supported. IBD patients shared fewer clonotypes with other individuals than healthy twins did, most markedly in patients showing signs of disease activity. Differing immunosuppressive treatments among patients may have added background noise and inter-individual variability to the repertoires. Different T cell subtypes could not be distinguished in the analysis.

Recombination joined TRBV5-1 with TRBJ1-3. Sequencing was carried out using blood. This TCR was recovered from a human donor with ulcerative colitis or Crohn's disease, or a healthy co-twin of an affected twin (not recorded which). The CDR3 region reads CASSFSLDSGNTIYF.